This TCR beta chain is drawn from a study of T cell repertoires in cytomegalovirus infection (dated by TCRdb to the late 2010s). With regard to the full study: Donor HLA type was relevant to the analysis, because carriage of CMV infection together with the matching HLA type was indicated by public TCR beta signatures.

Findings and caveats that apply to the study as a whole: Carriers of CMV infection plus the relevant HLA type were discriminated by the cumulative frequency of public TCR beta family members in the study cohort and in an independent roughly 400-donor cohort. The ex vivo response was dominated by HLA-C-restricted CMV-specific TCR beta clonotypes, which also provided the single most frequent clonotype in two of eight donors.

The junction shows trimming of 2 bases on V and 3 bases on J, and the gene matches do not reach 9 bases of it. From its cysteine to its phenylalanine, the CDR3 spans 16 amino acids. CDR3 DNA is the only sequence kept; it has 48 bases, read in frame from the first base. TCRdb shows the sequencer as Illumina HiSeq 1500. TCRdb trimmed the raw reads at Q25, called clones with MiXCR and kept productive beta chains. Each record represents a unique CDR3 protein, reported with the most common genes and DNA among its rows. The sample data list roughly 100,000 distinct CDR3 sequences, and approximately 17% of these were observed just once. The top ten hold around 8.2% of the sample. Concerning this clonotype itself: There is no known antigen for this receptor. Per-base qualities were not stored, and no clone one base away is much larger.

The sequence came from a human donor in good health (CMV status not recorded). Some clones in this sample may be carry-over from other donors' samples. The V and J genes are TRBV23-1 and TRBJ1-1, with 7 central nucleotides matching TRBD1. TRBV23-1 is placed among ORFs of uncertain function. Sequenced sample: PBMCs. The CDR3: CASSQNRGAGYTEAFF. The DNA sequence is as follows: TGCGCCAGCAGTCAAAACAGGGGTGCTGGGTACACTGAAGCTTTCTTT.